The entry below describes one T cell receptor (beta chain). Its antigen remains unknown. The entry originates in a study of shared clonotypes between healthy human individuals. Findings of the study overall: Naive subsets generally had larger estimated richness than memory subsets.

Germline values: CDR1 LNHDA, CDR2 SQIVND (reference sequence). Trimming took 5 bases from V and 2 from J; bases not matched to a gene: 14. The length of the CDR3 is 17 residues. Assay runs were performed at deep level. TCRdb's copy holds only in-frame clones and misses some; the assay was immunoSEQ multiplex PCR. The table has more than 2 million clones, 90% to 97% seen once. Sequenced input: naive CD4+ T cells sorted from blood. Subset meaning: CD45RA+ positively selected. This rearrangement joins TRBV19 to TRBJ2-7; 8 nucleotides line up with TRBD1. The receptor was isolated from a young man in good health. The CDR3 coding sequence is TGTGCCAGTAGTTGGGGGAGACCGGGACAGGCGACCTACGAGCAGTACTTC. Encoded protein: CASSWGRPGQATYEQYF.